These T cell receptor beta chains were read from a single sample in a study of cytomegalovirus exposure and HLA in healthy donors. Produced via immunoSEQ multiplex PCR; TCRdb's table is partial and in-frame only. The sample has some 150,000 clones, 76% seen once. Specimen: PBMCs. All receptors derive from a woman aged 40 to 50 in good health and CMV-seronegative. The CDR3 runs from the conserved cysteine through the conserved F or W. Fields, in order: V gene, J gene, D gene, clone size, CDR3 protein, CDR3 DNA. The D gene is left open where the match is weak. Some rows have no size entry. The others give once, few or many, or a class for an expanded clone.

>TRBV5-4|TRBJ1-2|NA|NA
CASSLSFAQGRYTF
TGTGCCAGCAGCTTAAGCTTCGCACAGGGTCGCTACACCTTC
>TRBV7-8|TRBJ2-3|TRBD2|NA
CASTFLAGGSDTQYF
TGTGCCAGCACCTTCCTAGCGGGAGGGTCAGATACGCAGTATTTT
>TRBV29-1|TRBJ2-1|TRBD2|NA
CSVDRGASGGPSSYNEQFF
TGCAGCGTTGATCGTGGGGCTAGCGGGGGCCCCAGCTCCTACAATGAGCAGTTCTTC
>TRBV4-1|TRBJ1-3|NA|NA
CASSPKQGVGNTIYF
TGCGCCAGCAGCCCGAAACAGGGAGTTGGAAACACCATATATTTT
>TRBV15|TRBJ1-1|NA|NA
CATNPQNTEAFF
TGTGCCACCAATCCACAGAACACTGAAGCTTTCTTT
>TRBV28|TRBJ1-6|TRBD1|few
CASGFRDRTNSPLHF
TGTGCCAGCGGGTTCCGGGACAGGACTAATTCACCCCTCCACTTT
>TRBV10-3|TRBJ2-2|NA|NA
CAISESRGNTGELFF
TGTGCCATCAGTGAGTCCAGGGGTAACACCGGGGAGCTGTTTTTT
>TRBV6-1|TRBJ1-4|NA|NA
CASSEAGGWTEKLFF
TGTGCCAGCAGTGAAGCGGGGGGATGGACCGAAAAACTGTTTTTT
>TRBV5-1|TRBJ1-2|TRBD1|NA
CASSSGQGNGYTF
TGCGCCAGCAGCTCTGGACAGGGTAATGGCTACACCTTC
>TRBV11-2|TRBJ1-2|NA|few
CASSLVRAGDRFGYTF
TGTGCCAGCAGCTTAGTTCGGGCGGGGGACCGGTTTGGCTACACCTTC
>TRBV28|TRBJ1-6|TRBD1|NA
CASSFTPSRTGGYSPLHF
TGTGCCAGCAGTTTTACCCCTAGTCGGACAGGGGGGTATTCACCCCTCCACTTT
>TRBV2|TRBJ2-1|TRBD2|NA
CASKASGEFF
TGTGCCAGCAAGGCTAGCGGGGAGTTCTTC
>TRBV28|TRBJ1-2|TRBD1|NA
CAIWTGGAANYGYTF
TGTGCCATCTGGACAGGGGGTGCAGCTAACTATGGCTACACCTTC
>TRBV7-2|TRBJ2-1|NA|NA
CASSLVGQSYNEQFF
TGTGCCAGCAGCTTAGTAGGACAGTCGTACAATGAGCAGTTCTTC
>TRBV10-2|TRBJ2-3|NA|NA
CASSGGAQGSTDTQYF
TGCGCCAGCAGTGGCGGGGCACAGGGGAGCACAGATACGCAGTATTTT
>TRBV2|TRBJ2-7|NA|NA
CASSLRDLTKQYF
TGTGCCAGCAGTCTCCGGGACTTAACGAAGCAGTACTTC
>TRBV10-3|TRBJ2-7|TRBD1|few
CAISDPDRISYEQYF
TGTGCCATCAGTGACCCGGACAGGATATCCTACGAGCAGTACTTC
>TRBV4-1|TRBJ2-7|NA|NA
CASSQGTRGSNEQYF
TGCGCCAGCAGCCAAGGGACTAGGGGGTCCAACGAGCAGTACTTC
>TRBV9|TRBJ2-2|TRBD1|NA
CASSAPRDRVNTGELFF
TGTGCCAGCAGCGCCCCCCGGGACAGGGTGAACACCGGGGAGCTGTTTTTT
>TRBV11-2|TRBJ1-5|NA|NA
CASSFHGAGNQPQHF
TGTGCCAGCAGCTTCCATGGGGCCGGTAATCAGCCCCAGCATTTT
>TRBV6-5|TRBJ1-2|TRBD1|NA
CASSRDRDNYGYTF
TGTGCCAGCAGTCGGGACAGGGACAACTATGGCTACACCTTC
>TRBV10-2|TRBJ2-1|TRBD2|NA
CASSPILGTGTRAINEQFF
TGCGCCAGCAGCCCCATACTGGGAACCGGGACTAGGGCCATCAATGAGCAGTTCTTC